This T cell receptor (beta chain) was identified during a study of cytomegalovirus exposure and HLA in healthy donors. About the study: Findings of an earlier analysis included about 100 million unique TCR beta sequences from roughly 200 million T cells. Study results and caveats: The authors reported that TCR beta sequences could predict HLA-A and HLA-B alleles. These predictions were accurate for most subjects in the first cohort. Cytomegalovirus association was assigned to about 180 TCR beta chains.

The PCR ran on 60 Vbeta and 13 Jbeta primers. This table comes from immunoSEQ multiplex PCR, and its TCRdb copy is limited to in-frame clones, with some not included. The table shows about 120,000 clones, with roughly 60% occurring only once. Of note for this clone: Its specificity is not known.

The CDR3 has 14 residues. The germline V gene has CDR1 MNHEY and CDR2 SMNVEV (reference sequence). V was trimmed by 3 bases and J by 2 bases, leaving 7 bases between them. Donors in the study were healthy people who gave bone marrow. This sequence originates from a man aged 35-49 years in good health and CMV-seropositive. V usage is TRBV27 and J usage is TRBJ2-2, with unresolved D. Sequencing was performed on PBMCs. In DNA, the CDR3 is TGTGCCAGCAGTTTCCAGGTCAACACCGGGGAGCTGTTTTTT. Translating gives CASSFQVNTGELFF.